The 9 T cell receptor beta chains given below trace back to one sample, sequenced in a study of T-cell reconstitution after alpha-beta-depleted transplantation in children. Preparing the TCRbeta library involved the use of unique molecular identifiers. A single record per CDR3 protein comes from TCRdb applying MiXCR to the PCR reads. The sample carries approximately 390,000 distinct CDR3 sequences, 11% recorded once. Sequencing was performed on PBMCs from the stem cell graft donor, taken from the stem cell graft. Source of these receptors: a human donor who donated a stem cell graft to a child with acute myeloid leukemia.

The V call is TRBV20-1, the J call TRBJ1-6; 8 bases align to TRBD1. CDR1 DFQATT and CDR2 SNEGSKA come from the germline V gene (reference sequence). V trimming: 6 bases; J trimming: 6 bases; junction bases outside the gene matches: 10. The CDR3 is 15 residues long. The CDR3 DNA reads TGCAGTGCCGTGGACTGGACAGGGTTTAATTCACCCCTCCACTTT. Residues: CSAVDWTGFNSPLHF.

This chain connects TRBV24-1 to TRBJ2-2; D uncertain. Trimming removed 2 bases at V and 2 bases at J, with 17 bases between. Germline V gives CDR1 KGHDR, CDR2 SFDVKD. There are 18 residues in the CDR3. The CDR3 sequence is CATSDSRPGPINTGELFF. The CDR3 DNA sequence: TGTGCCACCAGTGATTCCCGCCCCGGGCCTATTAACACCGGGGAGCTGTTTTTT.

This chain joins TRBV20-1 and TRBJ2-1; 9 bases are a match to TRBD1. Losses at the gene ends were 0 bases for V and 4 bases for J; bases not matched to a gene: 7. The CDR3 is 16 residues long. The germline CDR1 and CDR2 sequences are DFQATT and SNEGSKA (reference sequence). The CDR3 DNA reads TGCAGTGCTAGAGACCAGGACAGGGGCGATTACAATGAGCAGTTCTTC. Translation gives CSARDQDRGDYNEQFF.

This clonotype has just a few counts. J is TRBJ2-6 and V is TRBV29-1; possible D gene TRBD2, 7 bases. Trimming left V 8 bases short and J 0 bases short, with 11 bases between. In germline, CDR1 is SQVTM, CDR2 ANQGSEA. CDR3 length equals 14 residues. CDR3 coding DNA: TGCAGCACAGCGGGACACTCTGGGGCCAACGTCCTGACTTTC. Translation gives CSTAGHSGANVLTF.

The V call is TRBV7-6, the J call TRBJ2-2; TRBD1 aligns across 9 bases. CDR1 SGHVS and CDR2 FNYEAQ come from the germline V gene. The junction had 8 bases not matched to a gene; V was cut back by 4 bases and J by 5 bases. This CDR3 region has 16 residues. The CDR3 nucleotides are TGTGCCAGCAGCTCCTCCGGGACAGGGCGGACCGGGGAGCTGTTTTTT. The encoded protein is CASSSSGTGRTGELFF. Together with reference TRBV7-6 and TRBJ2-2, the CDR3 gives the full variable domain: GAGVSQSPRYKVTKRGQDVALRCDPISGHVSLYWYRQALGQGPEFLTYFNYEAQQDKSGLPNDRFSAERPEGSISTLTIQRTEQRDSAMYRCASSSSGTGRTGELFFGEGSRLTVL.

This clonotype was recorded at least ten times. The gene calls are TRBV19 and TRBJ2-1; D gene ambiguous. Between the trimmed V and J ends, which lost 6 bases and 9 bases, there was a span of 12 bases. The CDR3 is made up of 12 amino acids. CDR1 is LNHDA, CDR2 SQIVND, per germline (reference sequence). The CDR3 here is CASSLDAAEQFF. In DNA, the CDR3 is TGTGCCAGTAGCCTCGACGCGGCTGAGCAGTTCTTC.

This chain uses TRBV20-1 with TRBJ2-1; possible D gene TRBD1, 6 bases. V was trimmed by 6 bases and J by 0 bases, leaving 15 bases between them. The CDR3 length is 15 residues. Germline loops: CDR1 DFQATT, CDR2 SNEGSKA (reference sequence). The CDR3 loop reads CSAAGGQSSYNEQFF. In DNA form, the CDR3 reads TGCAGTGCCGCTGGAGGACAGAGCTCCTACAATGAGCAGTTCTTC.

The table lists this clonotype with many counts. This sequence joins TRBV12-3 or TRBV12-4 and TRBJ1-5, with TRBD1 matching over 10 bases. The CDR3 spans 16 residues. The V segment lost 6 bases and the J segment 6 bases; nucleotides outside the gene matches: 11. The CDR3 DNA sequence: TGTGCCAGCAGCGCCGGTTGGACAGGGGGAACTCAGCCCCAGCATTTT. Protein product: CASSAGWTGGTQPQHF.

This clonotype has ten or more counts. This rearrangement joins TRBV10-3 to TRBJ2-1; D gene ambiguous. Trimming cost V 6 bases and J 5 bases, with 11 bases left between them. Germline CDR1 is ENHRY and CDR2 is SYGVKD. This CDR3 comprises 13 residues. The CDR3 bases are TGTGCCATCAGGAGAGACCCCAACAATGAGCAGTTCTTC. Its translation: CAIRRDPNNEQFF.